This paragraph reports one T cell receptor beta chain. The antigen is not known. The donors, nominally healthy at sampling, likely had unrecorded immune exposures. Germline lookup yields CDR1 SGHDN and CDR2 FVKESK. The V and J ends lost 4 bases and 8 bases respectively, with 14 bases between them. The CDR3 is 14 amino acids. These data originate in a study of cytomegalovirus exposure and HLA in healthy donors. General study results and limits: In vitro work confirmed that three CMV-associated chains recognize CMV antigens.

In the PCR, 60 Vbeta and 13 Jbeta primers were used. Per the original data handling: The count from a later analysis was 70 million to 85 million unique TCR beta chains, some 11 million of them shared. Generated by immunoSEQ multiplex PCR, the TCRdb table keeps only in-frame clones and is missing some. V, J and clone size reflect that table, while D and trimming were determined from the DNA. The sample yields around 90,000 clones, approximately 64% seen once. This sequence joins TRBV14 and TRBJ1-4; D remains unclear. Sequencing input: PBMCs. This receptor was identified in a woman aged 45-65 years in good health and CMV-seropositive. The CDR3 bases are TGTGCCAGCAGCCTACGGGAACATCCCGAAAAACTGTTTTTT. It translates to CASSLREHPEKLFF.